The clone carrying this TCR beta chain was seen repeatedly, ten times or more. What it recognizes is unknown. These data are taken from a study of T-cell reconstitution after alpha-beta-depleted transplantation in children. Broader study findings: Certain patients had high TCRbeta diversity at day 60, and it came from recipient T cells and thymic progenitors that survived. Newly produced T cells mostly provided counts and TCRbeta diversity after one year, as hyperexpanded clones declined.

Using unique molecular identifiers, the investigators prepared the TCRbeta library. TCRdb called the PCR reads again in MiXCR, with one record for every CDR3 protein. The repertoire holds around 300,000 distinct CDR3 sequences, with roughly 11% as singletons. Germline V gene data show CDR1 as SGHKS and CDR2 as YYEKEE (reference sequence). This CDR3 is 16 amino acids long. The V and J ends lost 3 bases and 7 bases, in that order; junction bases with no gene match: 7. Sequenced material: peripheral blood, taken 180 days after TCRalphabeta/CD19-depleted stem cell transplant. This chain joins TRBV5-5 and TRBJ2-1, with 13 nucleotides matching TRBD2. This clonotype originated in a male patient between 2 and 15 years old who had a stem cell transplant for chronic granulomatous disease, so the T cells may come from the graft donor. CDR3 sequence (DNA): TGTGCCAGCAGCTCCGGACTAGCGGGAGTTGAGAATGAGCAGTTCTTC. The encoded protein is CASSSGLAGVENEQFF.